This TCR beta chain was profiled in a study of blood T cell repertoires in COVID-19. Clones were read by immunoSEQ multiplex PCR, and TCRdb kept only the in-frame ones, dropping some. The repertoire holds around 200,000 clones, approximately 86% seen once, with more than 4% in the top ten. This CDR3 is built from 15 residues. Germline-derived CDR1 and CDR2 are KGHSH and LQKENI. J gave up 3 bases and V 3 bases, and 3 bases lay outside the gene matches. Sequences were obtained from PBMCs or T cells enriched from blood (not recorded which). The genes are TRBV18 and TRBJ2-7, with 12 nucleotides matching TRBD1. The sequence was collected from a woman in her twenties or thirties who had been exposed to COVID-19. CDR3 protein: CASSPRDRGLYEQYF. As DNA, the CDR3 is TGTGCCAGCTCACCCCGGGACAGGGGGCTCTACGAGCAGTACTTC.